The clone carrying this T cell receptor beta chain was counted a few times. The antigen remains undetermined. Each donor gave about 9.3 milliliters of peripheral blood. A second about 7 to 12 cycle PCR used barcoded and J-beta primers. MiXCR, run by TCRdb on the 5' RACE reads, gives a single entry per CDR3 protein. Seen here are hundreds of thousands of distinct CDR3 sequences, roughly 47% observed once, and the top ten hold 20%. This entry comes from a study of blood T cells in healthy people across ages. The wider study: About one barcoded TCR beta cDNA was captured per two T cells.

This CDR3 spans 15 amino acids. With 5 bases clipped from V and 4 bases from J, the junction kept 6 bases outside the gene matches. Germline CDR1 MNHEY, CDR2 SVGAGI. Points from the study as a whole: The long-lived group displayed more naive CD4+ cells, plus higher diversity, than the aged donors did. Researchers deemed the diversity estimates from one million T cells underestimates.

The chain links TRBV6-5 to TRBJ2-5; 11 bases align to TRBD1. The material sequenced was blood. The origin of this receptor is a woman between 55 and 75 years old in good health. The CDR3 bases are TGTGCCAGCAGTCGGACAGGGGGCTTGGGAGAGACCCAGTACTTC. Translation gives CASSRTGGLGETQYF.